This T cell receptor beta chain was documented in a study of beta chain features in type 1 diabetes. This clone showed up just a few times. The target antigen is unknown. Expressed TCRB transcripts were sequenced after all isolated RNA was converted to cDNA. The table came from immunoSEQ multiplex PCR; TCRdb's copy has only in-frame clones and leaves some out. The data hold 250,000 to 300,000 clones, with around 7.8% observed a single time. Findings and caveats of the study: Possibly, sequencing cDNA over-represented cells that had high TCR expression levels. Sampled from patients, naive, central memory and Treg TCRB repertoires appeared more similar than those sampled from healthy donors.

The V end lost 7 bases, the J end lost 7 bases, and 11 bases lay between the germline ends. Germline CDR1 is MRHNA and CDR2 is SNTAGT. There are 12 residues in the CDR3. This clonotype was sampled from a woman younger than 35 in good health. The J gene is TRBJ1-5, the V gene TRBV6-4; D call uncertain. Sequenced: central memory CD4+ T cells from blood. CDR3 nucleotides: TGTGCCAGCATCAATCTCTTGCAGCCCCAGCATTTT. Protein: CASINLLQPQHF.